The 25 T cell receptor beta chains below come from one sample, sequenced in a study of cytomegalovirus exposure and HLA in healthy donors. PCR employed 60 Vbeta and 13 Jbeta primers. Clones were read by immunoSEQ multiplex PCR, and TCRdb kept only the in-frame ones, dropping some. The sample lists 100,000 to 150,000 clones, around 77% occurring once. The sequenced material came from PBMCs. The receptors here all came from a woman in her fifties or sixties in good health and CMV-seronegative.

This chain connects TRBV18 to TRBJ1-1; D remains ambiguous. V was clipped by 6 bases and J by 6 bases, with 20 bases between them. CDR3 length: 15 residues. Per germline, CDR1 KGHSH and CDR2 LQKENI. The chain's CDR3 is CASSHSSGFGPEAFF. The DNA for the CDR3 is TGTGCCAGCTCGCATAGCTCCGGATTCGGCCCTGAAGCTTTCTTT.

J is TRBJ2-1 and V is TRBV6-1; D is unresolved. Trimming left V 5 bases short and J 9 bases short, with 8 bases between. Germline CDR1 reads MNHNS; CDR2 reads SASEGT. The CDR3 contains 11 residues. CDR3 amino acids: CASSSPGEQFF. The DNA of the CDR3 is TGTGCCAGCAGTTCTCCCGGTGAGCAGTTCTTC.

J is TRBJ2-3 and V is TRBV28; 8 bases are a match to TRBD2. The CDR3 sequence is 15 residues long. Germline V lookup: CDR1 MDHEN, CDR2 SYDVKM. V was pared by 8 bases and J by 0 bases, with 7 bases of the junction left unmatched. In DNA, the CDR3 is TGTGCCAGCCTCCGGGGGGGCCTTAGCACAGATACGCAGTATTTT. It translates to CASLRGGLSTDTQYF.

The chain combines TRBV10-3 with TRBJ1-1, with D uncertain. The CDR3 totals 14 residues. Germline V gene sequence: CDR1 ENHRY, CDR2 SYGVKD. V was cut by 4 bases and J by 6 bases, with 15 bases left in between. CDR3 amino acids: CAISAGVLGAEAFF. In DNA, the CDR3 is TGTGCCATCAGTGCCGGGGTCCTCGGAGCTGAAGCTTTCTTT.

The CDR3 sequence is CASSLGPGGGYTF. CDR3 DNA: TGCGCCAGCAGCTTGGGTCCGGGAGGTGGCTACACCTTC. The chain couples TRBV5-1 to TRBJ1-2; no firm D call. Trimming took off 0 bases at V and 7 bases at J, with 10 bases between the two ends. This CDR3 is 13 amino acids long. In germline, CDR1 is SGHRS, CDR2 YFSETQ.

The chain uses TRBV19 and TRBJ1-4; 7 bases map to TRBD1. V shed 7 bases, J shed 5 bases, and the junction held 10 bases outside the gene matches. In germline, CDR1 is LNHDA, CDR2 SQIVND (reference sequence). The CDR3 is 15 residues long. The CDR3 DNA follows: TGTGCCAGTAAACCGGACAGGATCCCAAATGAAAAACTGTTTTTT. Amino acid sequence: CASKPDRIPNEKLFF.

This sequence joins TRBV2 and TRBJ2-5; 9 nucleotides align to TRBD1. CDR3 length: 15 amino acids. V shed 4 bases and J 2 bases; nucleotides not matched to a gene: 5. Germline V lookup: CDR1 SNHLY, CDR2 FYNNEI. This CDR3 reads CASSARTGEQETQYF. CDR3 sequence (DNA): TGTGCCAGCAGTGCTAGGACAGGGGAACAAGAGACCCAGTACTTC.

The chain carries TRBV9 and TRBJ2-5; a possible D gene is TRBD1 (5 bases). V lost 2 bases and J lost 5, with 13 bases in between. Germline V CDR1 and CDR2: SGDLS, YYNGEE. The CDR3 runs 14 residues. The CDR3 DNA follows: TGTGCCAGCAGCGTTACTCTAGGGGTGGAGACCCAGTACTTC. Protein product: CASSVTLGVETQYF. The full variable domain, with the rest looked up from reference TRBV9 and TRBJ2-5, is DSGVTQTPKHLITATGQRVTLRCSPRSGDLSVYWYQQSLDQGLQFLIQYYNGEERAKGNILERFSAQQFPDLHSELNLSSLELGDSALYFCASSVTLGVETQYFGPGTRLLVL.

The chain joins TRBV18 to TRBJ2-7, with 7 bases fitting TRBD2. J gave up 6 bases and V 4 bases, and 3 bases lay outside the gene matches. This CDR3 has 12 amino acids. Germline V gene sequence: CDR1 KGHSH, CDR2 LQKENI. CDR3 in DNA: TGTGCCAGCTCACTTCCGGGGGGCGAGCAGTACTTC. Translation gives CASSLPGGEQYF.

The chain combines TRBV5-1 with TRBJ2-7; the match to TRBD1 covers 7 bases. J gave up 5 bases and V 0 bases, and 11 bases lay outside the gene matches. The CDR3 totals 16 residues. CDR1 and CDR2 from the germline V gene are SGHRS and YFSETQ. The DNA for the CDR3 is TGCGCCAGCAGCTTGGGCTACAGGGGCGTCTTCCACGAGCAGTACTTC. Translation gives CASSLGYRGVFHEQYF.

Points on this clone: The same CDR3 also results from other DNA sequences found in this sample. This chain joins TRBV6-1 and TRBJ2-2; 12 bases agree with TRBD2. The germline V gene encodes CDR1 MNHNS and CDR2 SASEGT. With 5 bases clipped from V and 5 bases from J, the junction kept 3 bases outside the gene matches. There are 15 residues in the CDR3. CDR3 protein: CASSLAGGNTGELFF. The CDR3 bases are TGTGCCAGCAGTCTAGCGGGGGGGAATACCGGGGAGCTGTTTTTT.

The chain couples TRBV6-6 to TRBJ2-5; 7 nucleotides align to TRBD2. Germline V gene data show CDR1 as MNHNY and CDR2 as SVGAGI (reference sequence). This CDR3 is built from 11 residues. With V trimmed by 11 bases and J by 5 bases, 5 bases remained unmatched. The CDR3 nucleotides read TGTGCCGCCGGGGGGAAGGAGACCCAGTACTTC. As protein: CAAGGKETQYF.

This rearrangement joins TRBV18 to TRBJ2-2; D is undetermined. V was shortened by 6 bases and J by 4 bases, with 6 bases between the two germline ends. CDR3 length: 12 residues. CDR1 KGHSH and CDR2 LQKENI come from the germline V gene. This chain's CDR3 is CASSLSTGELFF. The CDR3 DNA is TGTGCCAGCTCCCTAAGCACCGGGGAGCTGTTTTTT.

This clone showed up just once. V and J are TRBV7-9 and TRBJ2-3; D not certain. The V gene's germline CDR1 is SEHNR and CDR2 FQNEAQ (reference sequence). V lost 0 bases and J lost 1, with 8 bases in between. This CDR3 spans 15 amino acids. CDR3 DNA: TGTGCCAGCAGCTTAGCATTTCCGGGCACAGATACGCAGTATTTT. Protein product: CASSLAFPGTDTQYF. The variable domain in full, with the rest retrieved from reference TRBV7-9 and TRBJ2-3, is DTGVSQNPRHKITKRGQNVTFRCDPISEHNRLYWYRQTLGQGPEFLTYFQNEAQLEKSRLLSDRFSAERPKGSFSTLEIQRTEQGDSAMYLCASSLAFPGTDTQYFGPGTRLTVL.

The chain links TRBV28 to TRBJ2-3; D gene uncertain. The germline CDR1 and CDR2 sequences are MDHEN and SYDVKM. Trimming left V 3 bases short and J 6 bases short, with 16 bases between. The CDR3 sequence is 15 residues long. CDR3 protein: CASSFESGFMDTQYF. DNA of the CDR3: TGTGCCAGCAGTTTCGAATCCGGGTTTATGGATACGCAGTATTTT.

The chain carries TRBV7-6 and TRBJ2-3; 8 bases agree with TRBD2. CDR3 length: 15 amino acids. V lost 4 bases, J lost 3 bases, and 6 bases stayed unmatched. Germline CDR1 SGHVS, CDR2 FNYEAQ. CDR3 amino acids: CASSSPAGDTDTQYF. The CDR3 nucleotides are TGTGCCAGCAGCTCCCCAGCGGGAGATACAGATACGCAGTATTTT.

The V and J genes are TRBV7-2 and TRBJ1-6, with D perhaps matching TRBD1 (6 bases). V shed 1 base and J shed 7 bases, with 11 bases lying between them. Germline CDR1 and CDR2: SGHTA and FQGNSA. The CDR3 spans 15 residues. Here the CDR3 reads CASSLGQAKNSPLHF. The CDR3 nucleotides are TGTGCCAGCAGCTTAGGACAGGCCAAAAATTCACCCCTCCACTTT. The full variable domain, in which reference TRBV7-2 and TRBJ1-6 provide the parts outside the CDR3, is GAGVSQSPSNKVTEKGKDVELRCDPISGHTALYWYRQSLGQGLEFLIYFQGNSAPDKSGLPSDRFSAERTGGSVSTLTIQRTQQEDSAVYLCASSLGQAKNSPLHFGNGTRLTVT.

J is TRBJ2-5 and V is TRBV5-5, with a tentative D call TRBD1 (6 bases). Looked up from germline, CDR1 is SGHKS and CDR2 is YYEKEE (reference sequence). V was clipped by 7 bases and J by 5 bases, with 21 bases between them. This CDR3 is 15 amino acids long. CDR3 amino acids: CASLSQGLGWETQYF. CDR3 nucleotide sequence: TGTGCCAGCCTGTCACAGGGTTTGGGGTGGGAGACCCAGTACTTC. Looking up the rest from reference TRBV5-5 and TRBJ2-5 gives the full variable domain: DAGVTQSPTHLIKTRGQQVTLRCSPISGHKSVSWYQQVLGQGPQFIFQYYEKEERGRGNFPDRFSARQFPNYSSELNVNALLLGDSALYLCASLSQGLGWETQYFGPGTRLLVL.

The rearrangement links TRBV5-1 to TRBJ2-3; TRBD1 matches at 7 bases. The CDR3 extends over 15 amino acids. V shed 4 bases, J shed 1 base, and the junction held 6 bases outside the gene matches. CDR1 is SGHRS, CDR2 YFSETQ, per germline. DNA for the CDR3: TGCGCCAGCAGCCGGGACAGAACAGGCACAGATACGCAGTATTTT. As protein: CASSRDRTGTDTQYF.

For the CDR3, the DNA is TGTGCCAGCACCCGAGCAACTAATGAAAAACTGTTTTTT. Residues: CASTRATNEKLFF. This chain joins TRBV25-1 and TRBJ1-4; D is uncertain. The CDR3 consists of 13 residues. The germline CDR1 and CDR2 sequences are MGHDK and SYGVNS. V was cut by 7 bases and J by 0 bases, with 6 bases left in between.

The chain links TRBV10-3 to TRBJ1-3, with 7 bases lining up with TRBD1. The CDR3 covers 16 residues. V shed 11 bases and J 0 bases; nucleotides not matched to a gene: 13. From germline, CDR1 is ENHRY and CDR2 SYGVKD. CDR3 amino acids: CAAKGPDRISGNTIYF. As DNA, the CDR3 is TGTGCCGCGAAGGGCCCGGACAGGATCTCTGGAAACACCATATATTTT.

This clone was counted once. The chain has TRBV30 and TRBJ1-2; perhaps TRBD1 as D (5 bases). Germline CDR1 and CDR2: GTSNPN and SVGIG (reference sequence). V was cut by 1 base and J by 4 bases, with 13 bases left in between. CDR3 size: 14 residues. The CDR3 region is CAWSGRGRGYGYTF. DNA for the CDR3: TGTGCCTGGAGTGGAAGGGGTAGGGGCTATGGCTACACCTTC.

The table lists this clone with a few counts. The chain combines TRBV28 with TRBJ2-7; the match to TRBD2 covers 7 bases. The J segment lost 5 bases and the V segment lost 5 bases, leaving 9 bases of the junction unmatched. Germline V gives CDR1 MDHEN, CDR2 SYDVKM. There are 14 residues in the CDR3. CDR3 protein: CASSLSGRVHEQYF. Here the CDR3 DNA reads TGTGCCAGCAGTCTCTCAGGGAGGGTCCACGAGCAGTACTTC.

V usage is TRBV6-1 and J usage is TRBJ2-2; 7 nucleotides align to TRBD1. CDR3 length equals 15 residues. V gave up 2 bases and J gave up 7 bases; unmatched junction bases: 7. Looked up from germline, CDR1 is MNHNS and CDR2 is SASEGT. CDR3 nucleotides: TGTGCCAGCAGTGAATTCAGGGGGTATGTCGGGGAGCTGTTTTTT. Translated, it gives CASSEFRGYVGELFF.

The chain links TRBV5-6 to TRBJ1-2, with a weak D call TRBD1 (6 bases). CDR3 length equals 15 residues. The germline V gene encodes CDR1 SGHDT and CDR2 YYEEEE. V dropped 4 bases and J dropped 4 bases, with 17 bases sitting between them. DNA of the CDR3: TGTGCCAGCAGCGCTCGGGGGGCAGGGCCCTATGGCTACACCTTC. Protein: CASSARGAGPYGYTF.